Included here is one TCR beta chain sequence, with context. Its antigen is unknown. One base away there is no much larger clone; base qualities are not given. Each collaborating institution followed its own protocols to collect whole blood in K2EDTA tubes. Collaborator samples were shipped for TCRbeta analysis as frozen whole blood, isolated PBMCs, or DNA extracted from either sample type. The data belong to a study of blood T cell repertoires in COVID-19 (dated by TCRdb to 2020 to 2021). General notes on the study: Collaborator samples came from the United States, Italy and Spain and covered acute and convalescent phases of COVID-19. Subjects who had been exposed to COVID-19, were actively infected with it, or had recovered from it provided the deeply sampled blood TCRbeta repertoires that made up the dataset. A de-identified subject ID, COVID-19 status, age in years and sex were almost always included in the sample metadata. The samples were drawn from two sources: the first 160 participants of the ongoing ImmuneRACE study, and 950 to 1,500 subjects contributed by 6 global collaborators. Where available, HLA class I and class II types were taken from metadata supplied by the sample provider and were not determined by assay-based typing. The prospective study material was composed of cDNA or gDNA derived from T cells, B-cell-depleted T cells, or PBMCs. The repertoires were released in a freely available public database intended as a resource for research on the immune response to SARS-CoV-2.

TCRbeta CDR3 regions were amplified from genomic DNA using the immunoSEQ Assay, a bias-controlled multiplex PCR. The original pipeline was this. The number of nucleated cells in each sample was estimated by amplification of reference gene primers within the assay. To quantify the absolute abundance of each unique TCRbeta CDR3 rearrangement, sequence reads were collapsed and filtered. For each sample, productive Simpson clonality was calculated by taking the square root of Simpson's diversity index across productive rearrangements. TCRdb mirrors the immuneACCESS table, restricted to in-frame sequences. Some clones are absent from its copies; in checked studies, under half trace to an unresolved V gene, and the reason for the others is unknown. V and J calls and clone size come straight from that table; D and trimming were deduced from the DNA. The sample table records about 64,000 clones; more than 60% of these occur just once. The ten biggest clones cover about 10% of the sample.

What the research found in general, with its limitations: How much clinical and demographic metadata was included differed by source and by participant, and the metadata was provided uncurated.

The sequenced sample consisted of peripheral blood. This TCR was sampled from a human donor in a cohort sampled during active COVID-19.

Read as DNA, the sequence is TGTGCCAGCAGGGACAGGTCCTGGTCCCGGTGGAACACTGAAGCTTTCTTT. Translated, this gives CASRDRSWSRWNTEAFF. Recombination connected TRBV28 to TRBJ1-1, with TRBD1 matching 7 junction bases. Its CDR3 holds 17 amino acids, cysteine through phenylalanine. This entry keeps only the CDR3 DNA: 51 bases, framed from base 1. From the germline V gene, CDR1 is MDHEN and CDR2 is SYDVKM. Trimming leaves V shorter by 6 bases and J shorter by 1 base, with the junction holding 14 bases beyond the gene matches.